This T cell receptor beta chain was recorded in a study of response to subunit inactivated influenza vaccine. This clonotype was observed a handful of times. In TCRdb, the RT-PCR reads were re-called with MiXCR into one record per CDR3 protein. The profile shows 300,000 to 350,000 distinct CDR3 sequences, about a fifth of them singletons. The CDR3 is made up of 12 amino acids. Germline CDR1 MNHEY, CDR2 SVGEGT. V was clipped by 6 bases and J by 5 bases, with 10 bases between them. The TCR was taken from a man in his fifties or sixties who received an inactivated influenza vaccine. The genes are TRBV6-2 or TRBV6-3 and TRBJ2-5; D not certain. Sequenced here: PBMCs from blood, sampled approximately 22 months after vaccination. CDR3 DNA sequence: TGTGCCAGCAGCCAAAGCCTCGAGACCCAGTACTTC. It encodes CASSQSLETQYF.